A single sample gave rise to the 10 T cell receptor beta chains below, sequenced in a study of T cell repertoires in cytomegalovirus infection. For these receptors, no antigen is known. TCRdb re-derived calls from the reads in MiXCR, one entry per CDR3 protein. The sample lists 900,000 to 950,000 distinct CDR3 sequences; approximately 31% were seen once. The specimen comprised cultured CD8+ T cells from PBMCs, sampled from culture after CMV antigen stimulation. Receptors originate from a human donor in good health (CMV status not recorded). Some clones in this sample may be carry-over from other donors' samples.

This clonotype has more than one count but fewer than ten. The chain uses TRBV6-1 and TRBJ2-5; 11 nucleotides agree with TRBD2. Germline CDR1 and CDR2: MNHNS and SASEGT. V was pared by 4 bases and J by 1 base, with 2 bases of the junction left unmatched. The CDR3 is 15 amino acids. This chain's CDR3 is CASSGLAGGQETQYF. CDR3 DNA: TGTGCCAGCAGTGGCCTAGCGGGGGGCCAAGAGACCCAGTACTTC.

The chain recombines TRBV7-9 with TRBJ1-1, with 7 positions matching TRBD1. Losses at the gene ends were 6 bases for V and 10 bases for J; bases not matched to a gene: 8. This CDR3 spans 12 amino acids. From germline, CDR1 is SEHNR and CDR2 FQNEAQ (reference sequence). This CDR3 is CASSATGPGAFF. CDR3 in DNA: TGTGCCAGCAGTGCGACAGGGCCCGGAGCTTTCTTT.

This clonotype was detected only a few times. This rearrangement joins TRBV6-5 to TRBJ2-7, with a possible D match to TRBD1 (5 bases). The length of the CDR3 is 13 residues. Trimming left V 0 bases short and J 7 bases short, with 10 bases between. CDR1 is MNHEY and CDR2 is SVGAGI in the germline V gene. Here the CDR3 DNA reads TGTGCCAGCAGTTACTCGTTATCAGGGGAGCAGTACGTC. Translated: CASSYSLSGEQYV.

The CDR3 DNA follows: TGTGCCAGTGCAAACTGGGACGGAGGGGGGGAGCTGTTTTTT. Translating gives CASANWDGGGELFF. The rearrangement uses TRBV19 and TRBJ2-2; D is possibly TRBD2 (6 bases). The CDR3 is 14 residues long. Trimming shortened V by 8 bases and J by 8 bases, and 18 bases separated the two germline ends. Germline CDR1 is LNHDA and CDR2 is SQIVND (reference sequence).

CDR3 bases: TGTGCCAGCAGCTTAGTTATAGGGAAGGGCTACACCTTC. Amino acid sequence: CASSLVIGKGYTF. The rearrangement links TRBV11-2 to TRBJ1-2, with D uncertain. The CDR3 runs to 13 residues. Trimming removed 1 base from V and 8 bases from J, with 11 bases in between. Germline CDR1 is SGHAT and CDR2 is FQNNGV.

The chain employs TRBV6-1 and TRBJ1-2, with D possibly matching TRBD1 (5 bases). The CDR3 spans 14 residues. The germline V gene encodes CDR1 MNHNS and CDR2 SASEGT. The ends were cut back, 0 bases at V and 4 bases at J, with 9 bases in the middle. The CDR3 loop is CASSEAGLIYGYTF. CDR3 DNA: TGTGCCAGCAGTGAAGCGGGACTGATCTATGGCTACACCTTC.

The J gene is TRBJ1-1, the V gene TRBV7-8; D gene ambiguous. The CDR3 consists of 11 residues. Trimming stripped 3 bases from V and 8 bases from J, with 7 bases between. CDR1 SGHVS and CDR2 FQNEAQ come from the germline V gene. The CDR3 spells CASSFDGEAFF. CDR3 sequence (DNA): TGTGCCAGCAGCTTTGATGGCGAAGCTTTCTTT.

This clonotype was detected many times. The CDR3 loop is CAIRTGGLETGELFF. In DNA form, the CDR3 reads TGTGCCATCAGGACAGGGGGCTTGGAGACCGGGGAGCTGTTTTTT. The chain has TRBV10-3 and TRBJ2-2; TRBD1 aligns across 10 bases. Per germline, CDR1 ENHRY and CDR2 SYGVKD. This CDR3 region has 15 residues. V gave up 6 bases and J gave up 5 bases; unmatched junction bases: 6.

This clonotype appeared many times. The chain has TRBV7-2 and TRBJ2-7; no definite D call. The CDR3 extends over 15 amino acids. V was trimmed by 3 bases and J by 3 bases, leaving 15 bases between them. Germline CDR1 reads SGHTA; CDR2 reads FQGNSA. CDR3 loop: CASSLGTDPYYEQYV. CDR3 nucleotide sequence: TGTGCCAGCAGCTTGGGAACTGACCCTTACTACGAGCAGTACGTC.

This clonotype was seen ten or more times. The chain combines TRBV7-9 with TRBJ2-1; D unresolved. In germline, CDR1 is SEHNR, CDR2 FQNEAQ (reference sequence). V lost 3 bases and J lost 4, with 13 bases in between. The CDR3 has 15 residues. The CDR3 reads CASSFIQLSYNEQFF. CDR3 coding DNA: TGTGCCAGCAGCTTCATACAGCTTTCTTACAATGAGCAGTTCTTC.